This TCR beta chain appears in the sequencing data of a study of CD8+ T cells in alopecia areata. The treatment denotes: oral pan-JAK inhibitor, 5-10 mg twice daily. V gave up 3 bases and J gave up 1 base, with 7 bases separating them. The CDR3 length is 14 residues. CDR1 is SGHVS, CDR2 FQNEAQ, per germline. Extracted from the samples, RNA was reverse transcribed into cDNA to serve as the sequencing template. Some clones are missing from TCRdb's copy, which holds only in-frame ones; the method was immunoSEQ multiplex PCR. The data hold 100,000 to 120,000 clones, with roughly 50% observed a single time. General observations from the study: In lesional scalp, particularly from alopecia totalis/universalis, clonality was higher than in normal scalp.

Comment on this clone: Its matching antigen is unknown.

The TCR originated in a human donor with alopecia areata. The V gene is TRBV7-8, the J gene TRBJ2-4; D may be TRBD1 (5 bases). The source material was CD4+ T cells sorted from blood, sampled at week 24, from a patient treated with tofacitinib. This chain's CDR3 is CASSLAGAKNIQYF. The CDR3 DNA is TGTGCCAGCAGCTTGGCAGGGGCCAAAAACATTCAGTACTTC. Full variable domain (outside the CDR3, taken from reference TRBV7-8 and TRBJ2-4): GAGVSQSPRYKVAKRGQDVALRCDPISGHVSLFWYQQALGQGPEFLTYFQNEAQLDKSGLPSDRFFAERPEGSVSTLKIQRTQQEDSAVYLCASSLAGAKNIQYFGAGTRLSVL.